The present T cell receptor beta chain was sequenced within a study of blood T cell repertoires in COVID-19. Clones were read by immunoSEQ multiplex PCR, and TCRdb kept only the in-frame ones, dropping some. Of about 270,000 clones in the sample, around 89% were seen once. Sequencing was performed on peripheral blood. The source is a man in his fifties or sixties who had recovered from COVID-19.

DNA for the CDR3: TGTGCCACCAGCGCGACAGGCCGTCGGGCAGATACGCAGTATTTT. It yields the protein CATSATGRRADTQYF. V usage is TRBV15 and J usage is TRBJ2-3, with D maybe TRBD1 (6 bases). This CDR3 spans 15 amino acids. Between the trimmed V and J ends, which lost 5 bases and 4 bases, there was a span of 16 bases. Germline assignment: CDR1 LNHNV and CDR2 YYDKDF (reference sequence).